The 27 T cell receptor beta chains listed next were all sequenced from one sample in a study of blood T cell repertoires in COVID-19. The method was immunoSEQ multiplex PCR; TCRdb's version includes in-frame clones alone and lacks a portion of them. The table shows under 250,000 clones, with around nine tenths occurring only once. The specimen sequenced was peripheral blood. These receptor sequences come from a man in his sixties with COVID-19, enrolled during active disease.

This chain connects TRBV29-1 to TRBJ1-5; 7 positions agree with TRBD1. The V and J ends lost 5 bases and 2 bases, in that order; junction bases with no gene match: 6. Germline V gives CDR1 SQVTM, CDR2 ANQGSEA. The length of the CDR3 is 14 residues. This CDR3 is CSVQQGIGNQPQHF. The CDR3 DNA sequence: TGCAGCGTTCAACAGGGGATCGGCAATCAGCCCCAGCATTTT.

The chain links TRBV5-4 to TRBJ2-1, with D hard to call. The V and J ends lost 0 bases and 1 base respectively, with 11 bases between them. The CDR3 is 16 residues long. From germline, CDR1 is SGHNT and CDR2 YYREEE (reference sequence). The CDR3 loop reads CASSLASGWSYNEQFF. CDR3 bases: TGTGCCAGCAGCTTGGCCTCGGGTTGGTCCTACAATGAGCAGTTCTTC.

V usage is TRBV20-1 and J usage is TRBJ1-4; D gene unclear. V was cut by 3 bases and J by 8 bases, with 7 bases left in between. Germline V gives CDR1 DFQATT, CDR2 SNEGSKA (reference sequence). This CDR3 spans 11 amino acids. The chain's CDR3 is CSAREREKLFF. CDR3 bases: TGCAGTGCTAGGGAGAGGGAAAAACTGTTTTTT.

In its sample, this clone was seen once. The chain has TRBV30 and TRBJ1-2; possibly TRBD1 for D (5 bases). V lost 3 bases and J lost 7, with 12 bases in between. Germline V gives CDR1 GTSNPN, CDR2 SVGIG (reference sequence). The CDR3 has 12 residues. The CDR3: CAWRIYGAGYTF. CDR3 in DNA: TGTGCCTGGAGGATATATGGGGCTGGCTACACCTTC.

The CDR3 DNA reads TGTGCCAGCAGCGGACGGGACAGTGTCTTCTACGAGCAGTACTTC. This codes for CASSGRDSVFYEQYF. The V gene is TRBV13, the J gene TRBJ2-7, with TRBD1 identical over 7 bases. This CDR3 is built from 15 residues. With 5 bases clipped from V and 3 bases from J, the junction kept 10 bases outside the gene matches. Germline CDR1 PRHDT, CDR2 FYEKMQ (reference sequence).

The gene calls are TRBV7-9 and TRBJ1-2, with 10 bases matching TRBD1. The V segment lost 3 bases and the J segment 7 bases; nucleotides outside the gene matches: 8. Germline CDR1 is SEHNR and CDR2 is FQNEAQ (reference sequence). The CDR3 consists of 15 residues. CDR3 sequence: CASSFGDRGRFGYTF. The CDR3, as DNA: TGTGCCAGCAGCTTCGGGGACAGGGGACGATTTGGCTACACCTTC.

The V call is TRBV6-6, the J call TRBJ1-1, with no clear D. Trimming took 5 bases from V and 4 from J, leaving 23 bases between them. Looked up from germline, CDR1 is MNHNY and CDR2 is SVGAGI (reference sequence). The CDR3 loop spans 17 amino acids. CDR3 DNA sequence: TGTGCCAGCAGTCACGGACGAAACTCAGGAGGGTCCACTGAAGCTTTCTTT. Translation: CASSHGRNSGGSTEAFF.

The V call is TRBV7-8, the J call TRBJ1-3; 8 bases fit TRBD1. Germline-derived CDR1 and CDR2 are SGHVS and FQNEAQ. V shed 5 bases and J 4 bases; nucleotides not matched to a gene: 10. The CDR3 loop spans 16 amino acids. CDR3 loop: CASSQGWTGRGNTIYF. DNA for the CDR3: TGTGCCAGCAGCCAAGGCTGGACAGGGCGAGGAAACACCATATATTTT. Supplemented by reference TRBV7-8 and TRBJ1-3, the full variable domain reads GAGVSQSPRYKVAKRGQDVALRCDPISGHVSLFWYQQALGQGPEFLTYFQNEAQLDKSGLPSDRFFAERPEGSVSTLKIQRTQQEDSAVYLCASSQGWTGRGNTIYFGEGSWLTVV.

The chain joins TRBV4-3 to TRBJ1-2, with no clear D. The V end was cut by 1 base, the J end by 2 bases, with 8 bases between. The CDR3 spans 14 residues. Germline CDR1 reads LGHNA; CDR2 reads YSLEER. The CDR3 nucleotides read TGCGCCAGCAGCCAAGGGGCTGAAAACTATGGCTACACCTTC. Its translation is CASSQGAENYGYTF.

The V call is TRBV14, the J call TRBJ1-1; 9 bases align to TRBD1. Germline values: CDR1 SGHDN, CDR2 FVKESK. The CDR3 runs 17 residues. V trimming: 1 base; J trimming: 1 base; junction bases outside the gene matches: 7. The CDR3 here is CASSQAYRGRWNTEAFF. As DNA, the CDR3 is TGTGCCAGCAGCCAAGCTTACAGGGGGCGATGGAACACTGAAGCTTTCTTT. Full variable domain (outside the CDR3, taken from reference TRBV14 and TRBJ1-1): EAGVTQFPSHSVIEKGQTVTLRCDPISGHDNLYWYRRVMGKEIKFLLHFVKESKQDESGMPNNRFLAERTGGTYSTLKVQPAELEDSGVYFCASSQAYRGRWNTEAFFGQGTRLTVV.

This clone was counted a single time. The gene calls are TRBV15 and TRBJ2-2, with D maybe TRBD2 (6 bases). This CDR3 spans 16 amino acids. The germline CDR1 and CDR2 sequences are LNHNV and YYDKDF (reference sequence). Trimming pared 3 bases from V and 2 bases from J, leaving 13 bases between. The CDR3 region is CATSSNRDLNTGELFF. CDR3 in DNA: TGTGCCACCAGCAGTAACCGGGACTTAAACACCGGGGAGCTGTTTTTT.

The V and J genes are TRBV6-5 and TRBJ2-7; 11 bases map to TRBD2. The CDR3 totals 14 residues. V dropped 6 bases and J dropped 3; count of bases not matched to a gene: 4. CDR1 and CDR2 (germline): MNHEY, SVGAGI. The DNA for the CDR3 is TGTGCCAGCAGGGATAGCGGGAGGGACTACGAGCAGTACTTC. It encodes CASRDSGRDYEQYF.

The rearrangement uses TRBV15 and TRBJ2-7; no clear D. Germline values: CDR1 LNHNV, CDR2 YYDKDF (reference sequence). This CDR3 comprises 13 residues. V lost 3 bases, J lost 6 bases, and 12 bases lay in between. The CDR3 region has the DNA TGTGCCACCAGCAGGAGCCCCTTTGGCGAGCAGTACTTC. It codes for CATSRSPFGEQYF.

The chain carries TRBV3-1 (or the pseudogene TRBV3-2) and TRBJ2-7; unclear D gene. Looked up from germline, CDR1 is LGHDT and CDR2 is YNNKEL (reference sequence). The CDR3 has 14 amino acids. Deletions cut 3 bases from V and 0 bases from J, with 9 bases between. CDR3 region: CASSHLTCSYEQYF. DNA of the CDR3: TGTGCCAGCAGCCACCTAACTTGCTCCTACGAGCAGTACTTC.

The chain recombines TRBV28 with TRBJ2-7; tentatively, D is TRBD2 (6 bases). Per germline, CDR1 MDHEN and CDR2 SYDVKM. This CDR3 has 15 residues. The V gene lost 8 bases and the J gene lost 1 base, with 18 bases spanning the gap. CDR3 in amino acids: CASVPSGSGSYEQYF. CDR3 DNA: TGTGCCAGCGTCCCGAGCGGTAGCGGTTCCTACGAGCAGTACTTC.

The chain employs TRBV4-2 and TRBJ1-5, with D tentatively TRBD1 (6 bases). CDR1 and CDR2 from the germline V gene are LGHNA and YNFKEQ. This CDR3 contains 15 residues. Trimming took off 5 bases at V and 6 bases at J, with 17 bases between the two ends. Here the CDR3 reads CASSEPGGAVQPQHF. The CDR3 DNA reads TGTGCCAGCAGCGAACCTGGGGGGGCGGTTCAGCCCCAGCATTTT.

This chain connects TRBV19 to TRBJ1-5, with D perhaps matching TRBD1 (5 bases). This CDR3 region has 13 residues. Germline CDR1 reads LNHDA; CDR2 reads SQIVND (reference sequence). V lost 4 bases and J lost 4, with 8 bases in between. The CDR3 region is CASSTNRNQPQHF. The CDR3 DNA follows: TGTGCCAGTAGTACCAACAGGAATCAGCCCCAGCATTTT.

The DNA for the CDR3 is TGTGCCAGCAGCTTGGAATCCGGGGAGGTGCACACTGAAGCTTTCTTT. Residues: CASSLESGEVHTEAFF. The chain links TRBV5-6 to TRBJ1-1, with no clear D. CDR3 length equals 16 residues. Between the trimmed V and J ends, which lost 0 bases and 3 bases, there was a span of 15 bases. The germline V gene has CDR1 SGHDT and CDR2 YYEEEE. Using reference TRBV5-6 and TRBJ1-1 for the parts outside the CDR3, the full variable domain is DAGVTQSPTHLIKTRGQQVTLRCSPKSGHDTVSWYQQALGQGPQFIFQYYEEEERQRGNFPDRFSGHQFPNYSSELNVNALLLGDSALYLCASSLESGEVHTEAFFGQGTRLTVV.

This clone occurred once. The chain has TRBV5-4 and TRBJ1-1; D gene ambiguous. Trimming pared 0 bases from V and 7 bases from J, leaving 16 bases between. The CDR3 loop spans 15 amino acids. Germline V CDR1 and CDR2: SGHNT, YYREEE (reference sequence). CDR3 nucleotides: TGTGCCAGCAGCTTGGATACCCTCAACATCCTTGAAGCTTTCTTT. Its translation is CASSLDTLNILEAFF.

Turning to this clone: This sample also contains other DNA sequences that code for the same CDR3. The J gene is TRBJ1-6, the V gene TRBV2; D remains unclear. This CDR3 comprises 16 residues. Trimming left V 2 bases short and J 0 bases short, with 8 bases between. CDR1 and CDR2 (germline): SNHLY, FYNNEI. The CDR3 spells CASSERRSSYNSPLHF. The CDR3 coding sequence is TGTGCCAGCAGTGAAAGAAGGAGCTCCTATAATTCACCCCTCCACTTT.

The chain combines TRBV28 with TRBJ2-4; a weak D match, TRBD2 (6 bases). Per the germline V gene, CDR1 is MDHEN and CDR2 is SYDVKM. V was trimmed by 5 bases and J by 11 bases, leaving 16 bases between them. The CDR3 consists of 13 residues. CDR3 loop: CASSPPGDLVQYF. In DNA, the CDR3 is TGTGCCAGCAGTCCCCCCGGGGACTTAGTTCAGTACTTC.

The CDR3 DNA reads TGCGCCAGCAGCTTGTGGAGCGGGGGGCGTCATGAGCAGTTCTTC. Translating gives CASSLWSGGRHEQFF. V is TRBV5-1 and J is TRBJ2-1, with 9 bases fitting TRBD2. The CDR3 length is 15 residues. V was pared by 1 base and J by 8 bases, with 7 bases of the junction left unmatched. Germline V lookup: CDR1 SGHRS, CDR2 YFSETQ.

This clone was counted between two and nine times. This rearrangement joins TRBV7-2 to TRBJ1-5; D not resolved. The germline gives CDR1 SGHTA, CDR2 FQGNSA. V was shortened by 5 bases and J by 5 bases, with 10 bases between the two germline ends. CDR3 length equals 13 residues. DNA for the CDR3: TGTGCCAGCAGCCCGCGAATCGATCAGCCCCAGCATTTT. It yields the protein CASSPRIDQPQHF.

This rearrangement joins TRBV5-5 to TRBJ1-1; D gene ambiguous. CDR3 length: 15 amino acids. Germline V CDR1 and CDR2: SGHKS, YYEKEE (reference sequence). V lost 0 bases and J lost 5, with 14 bases in between. CDR3 loop: CASSLAHTGGTEAFF. In DNA form, the CDR3 reads TGTGCCAGCAGCTTGGCCCACACCGGAGGAACTGAAGCTTTCTTT.

J is TRBJ1-3 and V is TRBV21-1. TRBV21-1 is noted as a pseudogene. This CDR3 contains 16 residues. The CDR3 loop is CASSKATRGNGNTIYF. As DNA, the CDR3 is TGTGCCAGCAGCAAAGCTACGCGCGGAAATGGAAACACCATATATTTT.

The chain has TRBV5-1 and TRBJ2-7; TRBD1 might be the D (6 bases). CDR3 size: 16 residues. The germline V and J ends were trimmed by 4 bases and 2 bases, with 19 bases remaining between them. Germline CDR1 SGHRS, CDR2 YFSETQ. CDR3 region: CASSGSGTPPTYEQYF. The CDR3, as DNA: TGCGCCAGCAGCGGGTCCGGGACACCCCCAACCTACGAGCAGTACTTC. Full variable domain (remainder filled in from reference TRBV5-1 and TRBJ2-7): KAGVTQTPRYLIKTRGQQVTLSCSPISGHRSVSWYQQTPGQGLQFLFEYFSETQRNKGNFPGRFSGRQFSNSRSEMNVSTLELGDSALYLCASSGSGTPPTYEQYFGPGTRLTVT.

The J gene is TRBJ1-3, the V gene TRBV6-2 or TRBV6-3; 7 nucleotides line up with TRBD1. The CDR3 is 16 amino acids. Losses at the gene ends were 4 bases for V and 0 bases for J; bases not matched to a gene: 6. CDR1 MNHEY and CDR2 SVGEGT come from the germline V gene. In DNA, the CDR3 is TGTGCCAGCAGTTCAACGGGACAGCTCTCTGGAAACACCATATATTTT. Translated, it gives CASSSTGQLSGNTIYF.